The clone carrying this TCR beta chain was detected once. The CDR3 extends over 16 amino acids. The J segment lost 4 bases and the V segment lost 4 bases, leaving 6 bases of the junction unmatched. Germline V lookup: CDR1 SGHRS, CDR2 YFSETQ. Clones were read by immunoSEQ multiplex PCR, and TCRdb kept only the in-frame ones, dropping some. The sample lists tens of thousands of clones; roughly 80% were seen once. This specimen belongs to a study of OX40 agonist ivuxolimab in advanced cancers. Whole-study context: In this cohort, patients received ivuxolimab, an agonistic anti-OX40 (CD134) antibody. At doses from 0.01 to 10 mg/kg, patients were given intravenous ivuxolimab every 2 weeks. Dose-escalation subjects each had hepatocellular carcinoma, melanoma, renal cell or head and neck cancer.

The TCR comes from an adult with an advanced solid tumor such as melanoma, head and neck, liver or kidney cancer. This sample comprised CD4+ or CD8+ T cells sorted from blood, obtained in a trial of the OX40 agonist ivuxolimab. J is TRBJ2-2 and V is TRBV5-1; 11 nucleotides agree with TRBD1. CDR3 region: CASSPQGTGGTGELFF. DNA of the CDR3: TGCGCCAGCAGCCCCCAGGGGACAGGGGGCACCGGGGAGCTGTTTTTT.